This paragraph covers one T cell receptor beta chain sequence. Some clones are missing from TCRdb's copy, which holds only in-frame ones; the method was immunoSEQ multiplex PCR. The table has about 220,000 clones, 88% seen once. Assignment of participants to cohorts was predicated upon participant-reported clinical history. The CDR3 covers 16 residues. The germline gives CDR1 SSHAT, CDR2 FNYEAQ (reference sequence). Trimming removed 5 bases from V and 5 bases from J; junction bases left unmatched: 8. These data belong to a study of blood T cell repertoires in COVID-19. Study as a whole: COVID-19 samples, acute and convalescent, were from the United States, Italy and Spain.

This receptor was obtained from a woman aged 25-40 years who had recovered from COVID-19. The sequenced sample was PBMCs or T cells enriched from blood (not recorded which). The V gene is TRBV7-7, the J gene TRBJ2-1; TRBD2 matches 11 bases. The CDR3 spells CASSLQLAGGHNEQFF. CDR3 sequence (DNA): TGTGCCAGCAGCCTCCAATTAGCGGGGGGGCACAATGAGCAGTTCTTC.